A selection of T cell receptor beta chains follows, all from one sample in a study of blood T cell repertoires in COVID-19. The method was immunoSEQ multiplex PCR; TCRdb's version includes in-frame clones alone and lacks a portion of them. This table holds about 280,000 clones, approximately 88% found once. Material for sequencing was peripheral blood. The receptors stem from a man between 18 and 35 years old with active or convalescent COVID-19. Each CDR3 is given with its conserved first and last residue. Fields, in order: D gene, J gene, clone size, V gene, CDR3 DNA, CDR3 protein. A D gene is named only where the DNA matches it firmly. Expanded clones get a size class; other rows say once, few or many, or leave the size out.

d_call: NA; j_call: TRBJ1-2; clone_size: NA; v_call: TRBV14; cdr3_nt: TGTGCCAGCAGCCGGGTACAGGGATATGGCTACACCTTC; cdr3_aa: CASSRVQGYGYTF
d_call: NA; j_call: TRBJ1-2; clone_size: NA; v_call: TRBV9; cdr3_nt: TGTGCCAGCAGCGTAGTAACCGAGTGGAACTATGGCTACACCTTC; cdr3_aa: CASSVVTEWNYGYTF
d_call: TRBD1; j_call: TRBJ2-7; clone_size: NA; v_call: TRBV5-1; cdr3_nt: TGCGCCAGCAGCCTAGGGACAGGCTCTGGCGAGCAGTACTTC; cdr3_aa: CASSLGTGSGEQYF
d_call: TRBD1; j_call: TRBJ2-7; clone_size: NA; v_call: TRBV7-9; cdr3_nt: TGTGCCAGCAGCTTAGGGACAGGGGGAGATTTAAGTATGAACTTC; cdr3_aa: CASSLGTGGDLSMNF
d_call: NA; j_call: TRBJ2-1; clone_size: NA; v_call: TRBV7-3; cdr3_nt: TGTGCCAGCAGCTCTATCTCCGGTGAGCAGTTCTTC; cdr3_aa: CASSSISGEQFF
d_call: NA; j_call: TRBJ1-3; clone_size: NA; v_call: TRBV4-2; cdr3_nt: TGTGCCAGCAGCCAAGCGGGGAGCTCTGGAAACACCATATATTTT; cdr3_aa: CASSQAGSSGNTIYF
d_call: TRBD1; j_call: TRBJ1-2; clone_size: NA; v_call: TRBV19; cdr3_nt: TGTGCCAGTAGTTTTCAAGTACTGGGACAGGGAGAGTGGTCGTGGGGCTACACCTTC; cdr3_aa: CASSFQVLGQGEWSWGYTF
d_call: TRBD2; j_call: TRBJ2-7; clone_size: NA; v_call: TRBV4-1; cdr3_nt: TGCGCCAGCGGTCTAGCGGGTACCTACGAGCAGTACTTC; cdr3_aa: CASGLAGTYEQYF
d_call: NA; j_call: TRBJ1-1; clone_size: once; v_call: TRBV10-2; cdr3_nt: TGCGCCAGCATCGTTTCGGTAGGACATAACACTGAAGCTTTCTTT; cdr3_aa: CASIVSVGHNTEAFF
d_call: NA; j_call: TRBJ2-2; clone_size: NA; v_call: TRBV5-1; cdr3_nt: TGCGCCAGCAGCTTGGCCTTGGGCCGGCCCGGGGAGCTGTTTTTT; cdr3_aa: CASSLALGRPGELFF
d_call: NA; j_call: TRBJ1-5; clone_size: NA; v_call: TRBV27; cdr3_nt: TGTGCCAGCAGTGGAGGGTTTAATCAGCCCCAGCATTTT; cdr3_aa: CASSGGFNQPQHF
d_call: NA; j_call: TRBJ1-6; clone_size: NA; v_call: TRBV3-1/TRBV3-2; cdr3_nt: TGTGCCAGCAGCCCTTTAAATTCACCCCTCCACTTT; cdr3_aa: CASSPLNSPLHF
d_call: NA; j_call: TRBJ1-2; clone_size: NA; v_call: TRBV6-5; cdr3_nt: TGTGCCAGCAGTTACGTCAGTTCAGGGCCGACCTATGGCTACACCTTC; cdr3_aa: CASSYVSSGPTYGYTF
d_call: NA; j_call: TRBJ2-1; clone_size: NA; v_call: TRBV9; cdr3_nt: TGTGCCAGCAGCCCCTCGGGGGGCCAAAACAATGAGCAGTTCTTC; cdr3_aa: CASSPSGGQNNEQFF
d_call: NA; j_call: TRBJ1-1; clone_size: NA; v_call: TRBV11-2; cdr3_nt: TGTGCCAGCAGCCCGTCGGGGGGGTTGAACACTGAAGCTTTCTTT; cdr3_aa: CASSPSGGLNTEAFF
d_call: NA; j_call: TRBJ1-1; clone_size: NA; v_call: TRBV19; cdr3_nt: TGTGCCAGTAAGCTCACAGAGTTTAGCACTGAAGCTTTCTTT; cdr3_aa: CASKLTEFSTEAFF
d_call: TRBD1; j_call: TRBJ1-1; clone_size: NA; v_call: TRBV5-1; cdr3_nt: TGCGCCAGCAGGGGCGGACAGGGTTTGGGGGACGAAGGAGCTTTCTTT; cdr3_aa: CASRGGQGLGDEGAFF
d_call: TRBD1; j_call: TRBJ1-1; clone_size: once; v_call: TRBV6-5; cdr3_nt: TGTGCCAGCAAAATGGGACAGATGAACACTGAAGCTTTCTTT; cdr3_aa: CASKMGQMNTEAFF
d_call: NA; j_call: TRBJ1-2; clone_size: NA; v_call: TRBV2; cdr3_nt: TGTGCCAGCAGTCCGTCGGCAGGTCTTCTAAGGGGCTACACCTTC; cdr3_aa: CASSPSAGLLRGYTF
d_call: NA; j_call: TRBJ2-5; clone_size: NA; v_call: TRBV13; cdr3_nt: TGTGCCAGCAGCTTGGAAAGCAGGGGACGGCAAGAGACCCAGTACTTC; cdr3_aa: CASSLESRGRQETQYF
d_call: TRBD1; j_call: TRBJ1-6; clone_size: once; v_call: TRBV5-1; cdr3_nt: TGCGCCAGCAGCTATGCGGACAGGAATAATTCACCCCTCCACTTT; cdr3_aa: CASSYADRNNSPLHF
d_call: NA; j_call: TRBJ1-2; clone_size: NA; v_call: TRBV11-2; cdr3_nt: TGTGCCAGCAGCACACGTAATGGCTACACCTTC; cdr3_aa: CASSTRNGYTF
d_call: TRBD1; j_call: TRBJ1-4; clone_size: NA; v_call: TRBV5-1; cdr3_nt: TGCGCCAGCACACGACAGGGCGTCGGTGAAAAACTGTTTTTT; cdr3_aa: CASTRQGVGEKLFF
d_call: TRBD2; j_call: TRBJ2-7; clone_size: NA; v_call: TRBV7-2; cdr3_nt: TGTGCCAGCAGCTTGGGACTAGCGGGGGCGAGCTCCTACGAGCAGTACTTC; cdr3_aa: CASSLGLAGASSYEQYF
d_call: TRBD2; j_call: TRBJ2-7; clone_size: NA; v_call: TRBV7-8; cdr3_nt: TGTGCCAGCAGCTTAGAAGGTAGCGGGGACTACGAGCAGTACTTC; cdr3_aa: CASSLEGSGDYEQYF
d_call: NA; j_call: TRBJ1-1; clone_size: NA; v_call: TRBV12-5; cdr3_nt: TGTGCTAGTGGTTCACTGACCGACAGAAAAAGGACGGACACTGAAGCTTTCTTT; cdr3_aa: CASGSLTDRKRTDTEAFF
d_call: NA; j_call: TRBJ1-6; clone_size: NA; v_call: TRBV7-9; cdr3_nt: TGTGCCAGCAGCCCTGACGGGTATAATTCACCCCTCCACTTT; cdr3_aa: CASSPDGYNSPLHF
d_call: NA; j_call: TRBJ1-4; clone_size: few; v_call: TRBV7-8; cdr3_nt: TGTGCCAGCAGCTCTCGGCAGGGGCCTAATGAAAAACTGTTTTTT; cdr3_aa: CASSSRQGPNEKLFF
d_call: TRBD1; j_call: TRBJ1-2; clone_size: NA; v_call: TRBV5-6; cdr3_nt: TGTGCCAGCAGCTGGACAGGGCTTTTAGGTGGCTACACCTTC; cdr3_aa: CASSWTGLLGGYTF
d_call: NA; j_call: TRBJ1-2; clone_size: NA; v_call: TRBV27; cdr3_nt: TGTGCCAGCAGTTTGCAGGGGCCGGATGGCTACACCTTC; cdr3_aa: CASSLQGPDGYTF
d_call: TRBD1; j_call: TRBJ1-6; clone_size: NA; v_call: TRBV18; cdr3_nt: TGTGCCAGCTCAACGGGCCGGGACAGGGGGAATTCACCCCTCCACTTT; cdr3_aa: CASSTGRDRGNSPLHF
d_call: NA; j_call: TRBJ2-3; clone_size: NA; v_call: TRBV4-3; cdr3_nt: TGCGCCAGCAGCCAGCGGGGGCTAGGAGATACGCAGTATTTT; cdr3_aa: CASSQRGLGDTQYF
d_call: NA; j_call: TRBJ2-5; clone_size: once; v_call: TRBV24-1; cdr3_nt: TGTGCCACCAGTGATCCCTCTGAGGCCCAAGAGACCCAGTACTTC; cdr3_aa: CATSDPSEAQETQYF
d_call: NA; j_call: TRBJ1-1; clone_size: NA; v_call: TRBV20-1; cdr3_nt: TGCAGTGCTACCTCCGGACATCAGGCTTTCTTT; cdr3_aa: CSATSGHQAFF
d_call: TRBD1; j_call: TRBJ1-1; clone_size: NA; v_call: TRBV5-1; cdr3_nt: TGCGCCAGCAGCATGGGACAGGGACGCGGAACTGAAGCTTTCTTT; cdr3_aa: CASSMGQGRGTEAFF